This T cell receptor beta chain was identified in a study of shared clonotypes between healthy human individuals. From germline, CDR1 is KGHSH and CDR2 LQKENI. Trimming stripped 11 bases from V and 3 bases from J, with 15 bases between. This CDR3 comprises 13 residues. Investigators divided CD4+ cells into CD45RA+ naive and CD45RA-negative memory subsets. When replicate PCRs were run on sorted subsets, they used approximately 0.2 ug DNA, 30,000 to 35,000 T cell genomes. The data were produced by immunoSEQ multiplex PCR, yet TCRdb's version contains in-frame clones alone and is incomplete. The sample gives around 2.3 million clones, about 94% of which show up once; over 0.1% is in the top ten.

Sequencing used naive CD4+ T cells sorted from blood. Indicated subset: CD45RA+ positively selected. The receptor's source is a young man in good health. The chain employs TRBV18 and TRBJ2-3; D is possibly TRBD1 (6 bases). The CDR3 nucleotides are TGTGCCGCCACAGGGAGCCTTACAGATACGCAGTATTTT. Translation gives CAATGSLTDTQYF. Full variable domain (missing parts from reference TRBV18 and TRBJ2-3): NAGVMQNPRHLVRRRGQEARLRCSPMKGHSHVYWYRQLPEEGLKFMVYLQKENIIDESGMPKERFSAEFPKEGPSILRIQQVVRGDSAAYFCAATGSLTDTQYFGPGTRLTVL.